Listed below are T cell receptor beta chains from one sample, sequenced in a study of control samples from healthy donors and cancer patients. Assay: immunoSEQ multiplex PCR; the TCRdb copy retains only in-frame clones and omits some. The sample records tens of thousands of clones, about nine tenths being singletons. The specimen sequenced was PBMCs. The receptors were gathered from a man in his fifties with lung cancer. The CDR3 runs from the conserved cysteine through the conserved F or W. A D gene is named only where the DNA matches it firmly. Some rows mark clone size as missing; the rest say once, few, many or name a class of expanded clone.

D gene: NA; V gene: TRBV10-2; J gene: TRBJ2-2; clone size: NA; CDR3 protein: CASSGPVGELFF; CDR3 DNA: TGCGCCAGCAGTGGTCCCGTCGGGGAGCTGTTTTTT
D gene: NA; V gene: TRBV7-9; J gene: TRBJ2-7; clone size: NA; CDR3 protein: CASSFTTTGNEQYF; CDR3 DNA: TGTGCCAGCAGCTTTACGACGACAGGAAACGAGCAGTACTTC
D gene: TRBD1; V gene: TRBV6-5; J gene: TRBJ1-3; clone size: NA; CDR3 protein: CASLLGQGGNTIYF; CDR3 DNA: TGTGCCAGCCTCCTGGGACAGGGTGGAAACACCATATATTTT
D gene: NA; V gene: TRBV7-2; J gene: TRBJ1-3; clone size: NA; CDR3 protein: CASSPEGGQIIYF; CDR3 DNA: TGTGCCAGCAGCCCCGAGGGGGGGCAGATCATATATTTT
D gene: TRBD2; V gene: TRBV10-3; J gene: TRBJ2-1; clone size: NA; CDR3 protein: CAISEGAGGHYEQFF; CDR3 DNA: TGTGCCATCAGTGAAGGAGCGGGGGGGCACTATGAGCAGTTCTTC
D gene: NA; V gene: TRBV3-1/TRBV3-2; J gene: TRBJ1-1; clone size: NA; CDR3 protein: CASSRGEVNTEAFF; CDR3 DNA: TGTGCCAGCAGCCGGGGGGAGGTAAACACTGAAGCTTTCTTT
D gene: TRBD2; V gene: TRBV5-1; J gene: TRBJ2-3; clone size: NA; CDR3 protein: CASSQTSTDTQYF; CDR3 DNA: TGCGCCAGCAGCCAGACTAGCACAGACACGCAGTATTTT
D gene: NA; V gene: TRBV19; J gene: TRBJ1-5; clone size: NA; CDR3 protein: CASSTNQPQHF; CDR3 DNA: TGTGCCAGTAGTACTAATCAGCCCCAGCATTTT
D gene: TRBD1; V gene: TRBV9; J gene: TRBJ2-6; clone size: NA; CDR3 protein: CASSAGQERLDGANVLTF; CDR3 DNA: TGTGCCAGCAGCGCCGGACAGGAACGGCTTGACGGGGCCAACGTCCTGACTTTC
D gene: TRBD2; V gene: TRBV19; J gene: TRBJ2-5; clone size: NA; CDR3 protein: CASSPGLAGGETQYF; CDR3 DNA: TGTGCCAGTAGTCCCGGACTAGCGGGGGGAGAGACCCAGTACTTC
D gene: TRBD1; V gene: TRBV7-6; J gene: TRBJ2-2; clone size: NA; CDR3 protein: CASSPNRGDTGELFF; CDR3 DNA: TGTGCCAGCAGCCCCAACAGGGGGGACACCGGGGAGCTGTTTTTT
D gene: TRBD1; V gene: TRBV6-5; J gene: TRBJ2-5; clone size: once; CDR3 protein: CASNEQGQGVETQYF; CDR3 DNA: TGTGCCAGCAACGAACAGGGTCAGGGGGTAGAGACCCAGTACTTC
D gene: NA; V gene: TRBV2; J gene: TRBJ2-6; clone size: NA; CDR3 protein: CARGLSDSGANVLTF; CDR3 DNA: TGTGCCAGGGGGCTCTCGGACTCTGGGGCCAACGTCCTGACTTTC
D gene: NA; V gene: TRBV11-2; J gene: TRBJ2-7; clone size: few; CDR3 protein: CASSYRGLTYEQYF; CDR3 DNA: TGTGCCAGCAGTTACCGCGGGTTGACCTACGAGCAGTACTTC
D gene: NA; V gene: TRBV18; J gene: TRBJ1-1; clone size: NA; CDR3 protein: CASSPSMNTEAFF; CDR3 DNA: TGTGCCAGCTCACCGTCCATGAACACTGAAGCTTTCTTT
D gene: TRBD1; V gene: TRBV14; J gene: TRBJ1-2; clone size: NA; CDR3 protein: CASSLGQNYGYTF; CDR3 DNA: TGTGCCAGCAGCCTGGGACAGAACTATGGCTACACCTTC
D gene: NA; V gene: TRBV7-8; J gene: TRBJ1-5; clone size: NA; CDR3 protein: CASSRTTPSNQPQHF; CDR3 DNA: TGTGCCAGCAGCCGAACGACGCCTAGCAATCAGCCCCAGCATTTT
D gene: NA; V gene: TRBV18; J gene: TRBJ2-1; clone size: NA; CDR3 protein: CASSPLGEQFF; CDR3 DNA: TGTGCCAGCTCACCATTAGGTGAGCAGTTCTTC
D gene: TRBD2; V gene: TRBV7-3; J gene: TRBJ2-3; clone size: NA; CDR3 protein: CASSEVGLAGEAQYF; CDR3 DNA: TGTGCCAGCAGCGAAGTTGGACTAGCGGGGGAGGCGCAGTATTTT
D gene: TRBD1; V gene: TRBV19; J gene: TRBJ1-5; clone size: NA; CDR3 protein: CASTPGDRGRYLGNQPQHF; CDR3 DNA: TGTGCCAGTACCCCAGGGGACAGGGGGCGGTATTTGGGCAATCAGCCCCAGCATTTT
D gene: NA; V gene: TRBV10-2; J gene: TRBJ2-7; clone size: NA; CDR3 protein: CASSDRWDEQYF; CDR3 DNA: TGCGCCAGCAGTGATCGTTGGGACGAGCAGTACTTC
D gene: NA; V gene: TRBV11-2; J gene: TRBJ2-2; clone size: NA; CDR3 protein: CASSLGLNRDTGELFF; CDR3 DNA: TGTGCCAGCAGCTTAGGCCTCAACCGGGACACCGGGGAGCTGTTTTTT
D gene: NA; V gene: TRBV3-1/TRBV3-2; J gene: TRBJ2-5; clone size: NA; CDR3 protein: CASSFSGRETQYF; CDR3 DNA: TGTGCCAGCAGCTTCTCTGGAAGGGAGACCCAGTACTTC
D gene: TRBD1; V gene: TRBV18; J gene: TRBJ1-1; clone size: NA; CDR3 protein: CASSLTTPGGHTEAFF; CDR3 DNA: TGTGCCAGCTCACTTACCACACCAGGGGGGCACACTGAAGCTTTCTTT
D gene: NA; V gene: TRBV4-2; J gene: TRBJ1-6; clone size: NA; CDR3 protein: CASSQDTFSYNSPLHF; CDR3 DNA: TGTGCCAGCAGCCAAGATACCTTCTCCTATAATTCACCCCTCCACTTT
D gene: NA; V gene: TRBV5-1; J gene: TRBJ2-1; clone size: NA; CDR3 protein: CASSSGVGSYNEQFF; CDR3 DNA: TGCGCCAGCAGCTCGGGTGTCGGCTCCTACAATGAGCAGTTCTTC
D gene: NA; V gene: TRBV5-5; J gene: TRBJ1-1; clone size: NA; CDR3 protein: CASSLGPMNTEAFF; CDR3 DNA: TGTGCCAGCAGCTTGGGGCCCATGAACACTGAAGCTTTCTTT
D gene: TRBD2; V gene: TRBV6-2/TRBV6-3; J gene: TRBJ2-5; clone size: NA; CDR3 protein: CASSYIGGDFQETQYF; CDR3 DNA: TGTGCCAGCAGTTACATCGGGGGGGACTTCCAAGAGACCCAGTACTTC
D gene: NA; V gene: TRBV6-5; J gene: TRBJ2-7; clone size: NA; CDR3 protein: CASSYSSAGDEQYF; CDR3 DNA: TGTGCCAGCAGTTACAGTTCGGCAGGGGACGAGCAGTACTTC
D gene: NA; V gene: TRBV2; J gene: TRBJ1-6; clone size: NA; CDR3 protein: CASSERWGVGNSPLHF; CDR3 DNA: TGTGCCAGCAGTGAAAGATGGGGCGTTGGGAATTCACCCCTCCACTTT
D gene: NA; V gene: TRBV20-1; J gene: TRBJ1-1; clone size: NA; CDR3 protein: CSASSRQELNTEAFF; CDR3 DNA: TGCAGTGCTAGTTCAAGACAGGAGTTGAACACTGAAGCTTTCTTT
D gene: NA; V gene: TRBV4-1; J gene: TRBJ1-5; clone size: NA; CDR3 protein: CASQQGRYHTHSNQPQHF; CDR3 DNA: TGCGCCAGCCAGCAAGGGCGATATCACACTCATAGCAATCAGCCCCAGCATTTT
D gene: NA; V gene: TRBV4-3; J gene: TRBJ1-5; clone size: NA; CDR3 protein: CASSQTTAVEPQHF; CDR3 DNA: TGCGCCAGCAGCCAAACGACAGCCGTGGAGCCCCAGCATTTT
D gene: TRBD2; V gene: TRBV11-3; J gene: TRBJ2-7; clone size: NA; CDR3 protein: CASSTGGAEQYF; CDR3 DNA: TGTGCCAGCAGTACGGGGGGGGCCGAGCAGTACTTC
D gene: TRBD1; V gene: TRBV27; J gene: TRBJ1-6; clone size: few; CDR3 protein: CASSSGTASPLHF; CDR3 DNA: TGTGCCAGCAGTTCGGGGACAGCTTCACCCCTCCACTTT
D gene: NA; V gene: TRBV6-5; J gene: TRBJ2-7; clone size: NA; CDR3 protein: CASSYSRAVVSYEQYF; CDR3 DNA: TGTGCCAGCAGTTACTCGAGGGCAGTCGTCTCCTACGAGCAGTACTTC
D gene: NA; V gene: TRBV20-1; J gene: TRBJ1-1; clone size: NA; CDR3 protein: CSASPVVENTEAFF; CDR3 DNA: TGCAGTGCTAGTCCGGTAGTAGAAAACACTGAAGCTTTCTTT
D gene: NA; V gene: TRBV21-1; J gene: TRBJ1-2; clone size: NA; CDR3 protein: CASSKNRLGYTF; CDR3 DNA: TGTGCCAGCAGCAAAAATAGGCTCGGCTACACCTTC
D gene: NA; V gene: TRBV6-2/TRBV6-3; J gene: TRBJ1-1; clone size: NA; CDR3 protein: CASSRNTEAFF; CDR3 DNA: TGTGCCAGCAGTCGTAACACTGAAGCTTTCTTT
D gene: NA; V gene: TRBV7-2; J gene: TRBJ2-1; clone size: NA; CDR3 protein: CASSPTGVTDEQFF; CDR3 DNA: TGTGCCAGCAGCCCTACGGGGGTTACGGATGAGCAGTTCTTC
D gene: NA; V gene: TRBV7-2; J gene: TRBJ2-5; clone size: NA; CDR3 protein: CASRGGTGETQYF; CDR3 DNA: TGTGCCAGCAGGGGGGGGACAGGAGAGACCCAGTACTTC
D gene: NA; V gene: TRBV5-6; J gene: TRBJ1-6; clone size: NA; CDR3 protein: CASSTLNDSPLHF; CDR3 DNA: TGTGCCAGCAGCACCCTAAATGATTCACCCCTCCACTTT
D gene: NA; V gene: TRBV19; J gene: TRBJ2-7; clone size: NA; CDR3 protein: CASSTQPDSYEQYF; CDR3 DNA: TGTGCCAGTAGTACCCAACCGGACAGCTACGAGCAGTACTTC
D gene: NA; V gene: TRBV7-3; J gene: TRBJ2-7; clone size: few; CDR3 protein: CGVQEQYF; CDR3 DNA: TGTGGGGTACAGGAGCAGTACTTC
D gene: TRBD1; V gene: TRBV28; J gene: TRBJ1-2; clone size: NA; CDR3 protein: CASNPPGQGVFGYTF; CDR3 DNA: TGTGCCAGCAATCCTCCGGGACAGGGGGTATTTGGCTACACCTTC
D gene: TRBD2; V gene: TRBV7-3; J gene: TRBJ2-5; clone size: NA; CDR3 protein: CASSPGGTSGVGTQYF; CDR3 DNA: TGTGCCAGCAGCCCCGGCGGGACTAGCGGGGTTGGGACCCAGTACTTC
D gene: NA; V gene: TRBV7-2; J gene: TRBJ1-4; clone size: NA; CDR3 protein: CASSHLAAKPTEQKLFF; CDR3 DNA: TGTGCCAGCAGCCATTTAGCCGCCAAGCCCACGGAGCAAAAACTGTTTTTT
D gene: NA; V gene: TRBV27; J gene: TRBJ1-1; clone size: NA; CDR3 protein: CASRGVEGGTEAFF; CDR3 DNA: TGTGCCAGCAGAGGGGTAGAAGGGGGGACTGAAGCTTTCTTT